This paragraph covers one TCR beta chain sequence. Its antigen is unidentified. This specimen comes from a study of T cells expressing NK-cell markers. Overall study results and limits: Unclear, still, was the HCMV specificity of the expanded NKG2C+ T cell clones. Roughly six of the donors carried dominant NKG2C+ clonotypes that took up 1.0-7.0% of their CD8+ T cells.

cDNA encoding TCR beta was synthesized via 5'RACE template switching incorporating UMIs. One entry per CDR3 protein, without DNA, is what TCRdb gives after re-calling the 5' RACE reads. In all, the sample yields approximately 170,000 distinct CDR3 sequences. The germline CDR1 and CDR2 sequences are MNHNS and SASEGT. This CDR3 contains 19 residues. Sequenced: blood T cells: a sorted CD56 or NKG2C T cell subset, CD4+ or CD8+ T cells, or bulk PBMC T cells (not recorded which). This chain links TRBV6-1 with TRBJ1-3; the D gene TCRdb calls, TRBD1, cannot be checked with no DNA. The TCR sequence derives from a man between 18 and 69 years old in good health. CDR3 loop: CASIGSGTFVRISGNTIYF.